The 25 T cell receptor delta chains in this list originate from one sample, sequenced in a study of Vδ1+ human thymocytes. Study results and caveats: Thymic TRG and TRD repertoires appeared highly polyclonal, with Gaussian CDR3 length distributions.

The template was reverse-transcribed extracted RNA. The CDR3 regions were amplified by multiplex PCR from V-gene primers to a constant-region primer. TCRdb re-called the multiplex PCR reads through CATT. Seen here are fewer than 90,000 delta-chain clones, approximately 37% observed once, and the top ten hold roughly 0.26%. For these receptors, no antigen is known. Sequencing input: Vdelta1+ gamma-delta thymocytes from the thymus. The subset was: FACS-sorted CD3+ TCRalphabeta- TCRVdelta1+ TCRVdelta2- thymocytes. Every receptor here comes from a boy less than two years old who had congenital heart surgery.

This clone came up a few times. The rearrangement links TRDV1 to TRDJ1; 9 nucleotides line up with TRDD3. This CDR3 contains 25 residues. Germline values: CDR1 TSWWSYY, CDR2 QGS. V was pared by 0 bases and J by 0 bases, with 29 bases of the junction left unmatched. In DNA form, the CDR3 reads TGTGCTCTTGGGGAACTAGGACAAGTTCCTAATCTAACTTACTGGGGGACACTCTACACCGATAAACTCATCTTT. Translating gives CALGELGQVPNLTYWGTLYTDKLIF.

This clone turned up a few times. V usage is TRDV1 and J usage is TRDJ1; 7 bases are shared with TRDD2. This CDR3 spans 14 amino acids. Unmatched junction bases numbered 9, after V lost 4 bases and J lost 7 bases. The V gene's germline CDR1 is TSWWSYY and CDR2 QGS. The CDR3 loop reads CALGVMPSCGKLIF. CDR3 sequence (DNA): TGTGCTCTTGGGGTAATGCCTTCCTGCGGTAAACTCATCTTT.

V is TRDV1 and J is TRDJ1; D uncertain. The CDR3 is 15 amino acids. The V and J ends lost 2 bases and 1 base respectively, with 11 bases between them. Germline V gene data show CDR1 as TSWWSYY and CDR2 as QGS. CDR3 coding DNA: TGTGCTCTTGGGGAATTATGGGTTACCACCGATAAACTCATCTTT. Residues: CALGELWVTTDKLIF.

The chain combines TRDV1 with TRDJ1, with 9 bases lining up with TRDD2. Germline CDR1 reads TSWWSYY; CDR2 reads QGS. The CDR3 extends over 19 amino acids. Trimming took 2 bases from V and 7 from J; bases not matched to a gene: 20. The CDR3 bases are TGTGCTCTTGGGGAAATCCTGGCCTTCCTACGGGGCACGCGCGGTAAACTCATCTTT. Translating it yields CALGEILAFLRGTRGKLIF.

The V call is TRDV1, the J call TRDJ1, with 7 bases that match TRDD2. The CDR3 is 16 residues long. The V and J ends lost 0 bases and 2 bases, in that order; junction bases with no gene match: 6. CDR1 is TSWWSYY and CDR2 is QGS in the germline V gene. This CDR3 reads CALGELFLRDTDKLIF. The CDR3 DNA reads TGTGCTCTTGGGGAACTATTCCTACGGGATACCGATAAACTCATCTTT.

This chain joins TRDV1 and TRDJ1, with D possibly being TRDD3 (6 bases). The V end lost 0 bases, the J end lost 0 bases, and 23 bases lay between the germline ends. There are 20 residues in the CDR3. The germline gives CDR1 TSWWSYY, CDR2 QGS. The CDR3: CALGELGVIADWVYTDKLIF. The CDR3 DNA is TGTGCTCTTGGGGAACTCGGCGTGATTGCCGACTGGGTGTACACCGATAAACTCATCTTT.

This chain links TRDV1 with TRDJ1; no clear D. The V and J ends lost 2 bases and 4 bases respectively, with 23 bases between them. Germline values: CDR1 TSWWSYY, CDR2 QGS. The CDR3 covers 18 residues. The CDR3 sequence is CALGEDRRRTSPGDKLIF. The DNA of the CDR3 is TGTGCTCTTGGGGAAGATAGGCGTAGGACTTCACCGGGCGATAAACTCATCTTT.

V gene TRDV1 combines with J gene TRDJ1; 10 bases fit TRDD3. CDR1 and CDR2 (germline): TSWWSYY, QGS. The CDR3 has 16 residues. V shed 2 bases, J shed 11 bases, and the junction held 14 bases outside the gene matches. For the CDR3, the DNA is TGTGCTCTTGGGGAATACCACCCACTGGGGGATTTGGGGCTCATCTTT. Translation: CALGEYHPLGDLGLIF.

This clone was seen a handful of times. The rearrangement uses TRDV1 and TRDJ1; 9 bases match TRDD3. V dropped 6 bases and J dropped 0; count of bases not matched to a gene: 17. CDR3 length: 19 residues. Per germline, CDR1 TSWWSYY and CDR2 QGS. CDR3 residues: CALGTSSVLGEINTDKLIF. The DNA of the CDR3 is TGTGCTCTTGGTACTTCCTCAGTACTGGGGGAGATTAACACCGATAAACTCATCTTT.

This clone was seen a handful of times. The rearrangement links TRDV1 to TRDJ1; a weak D match, TRDD3 (6 bases). CDR3 length: 18 residues. The V gene's germline CDR1 is TSWWSYY and CDR2 QGS. V was cut by 5 bases and J by 0 bases, with 22 bases left in between. This CDR3 is CALGNSASWGLYTDKLIF. The CDR3 DNA reads as TGTGCTCTTGGGAATAGCGCGAGCTGGGGCTTGTACACCGATAAACTCATCTTT.

The chain uses TRDV1 and TRDJ1; no definite D call. The CDR3 consists of 13 residues. V lost 6 bases and J 0 bases, leaving 8 bases between the germline ends. CDR1 is TSWWSYY, CDR2 QGS, per germline. CDR3 sequence reads: CALGGHYTDKLIF. CDR3 sequence (DNA): TGTGCTCTTGGAGGGCACTACACCGATAAACTCATCTTT.

This clone has just a few counts. This chain connects TRDV1 to TRDJ1, with TRDD3 identical over 10 bases. The CDR3 has 21 amino acids. Trimming at V came to 0 bases and at J to 3 bases, leaving 19 bases not matched to a gene. Germline V gene lookup returns CDR1 TSWWSYY and CDR2 QGS. The CDR3 reads CALGELGRHSYNWGIPDKLIF. CDR3 DNA sequence: TGTGCTCTTGGGGAACTGGGACGTCATTCCTATAACTGGGGGATCCCCGATAAACTCATCTTT.

This clone was found once. The V gene is TRDV1, the J gene TRDJ1, with TRDD2 matching over 7 bases. Trimming cost V 7 bases and J 2 bases; bases outside gene matches: 13. The CDR3 covers 16 residues. Germline V gene lookup returns CDR1 TSWWSYY and CDR2 QGS. CDR3 loop: CALDSYALGGTDKLIF. CDR3 sequence (DNA): TGTGCTCTTGATTCCTACGCCCTAGGAGGGACCGATAAACTCATCTTT.

J is TRDJ1 and V is TRDV1; 11 bases are a match to TRDD3. The CDR3 covers 22 residues. Trimming at V came to 1 base and at J to 3 bases, leaving 22 bases not matched to a gene. The germline CDR1 and CDR2 sequences are TSWWSYY and QGS. As DNA, the CDR3 is TGTGCTCTTGGGGAACCCGGGGGCCTTCCTCTGTACTGGGGGATAGTTTCCGATAAACTCATCTTT. It translates to CALGEPGGLPLYWGIVSDKLIF.

The rearrangement uses TRDV1 and TRDJ1; TRDD3 agrees at 9 bases. Germline lookup yields CDR1 TSWWSYY and CDR2 QGS. V lost 0 bases and J lost 3; bases outside the gene matches: 5. The CDR3 length is 16 residues. The CDR3 coding sequence is TGTGCTCTTGGGGAACTCCGGGGGATACCGTCCGATAAACTCATCTTT. Protein product: CALGELRGIPSDKLIF.

This clone turned up a few times. The chain employs TRDV1 and TRDJ1; D gene unclear. V lost 4 bases and J 0 bases, leaving 12 bases between the germline ends. The CDR3 consists of 15 residues. The germline V gene encodes CDR1 TSWWSYY and CDR2 QGS. The CDR3 nucleotides are TGTGCTCTTGGGGGCGCGTACGGTTACACCGATAAACTCATCTTT. The encoded protein is CALGGAYGYTDKLIF.

There are a few counts of this clone. V is TRDV1 and J is TRDJ1; no clear D. The germline V and J ends were trimmed by 2 bases and 4 bases, with 26 bases remaining between them. This CDR3 region has 19 residues. From germline, CDR1 is TSWWSYY and CDR2 QGS. As DNA, the CDR3 is TGTGCTCTTGGGGAAAGCCCTCGCGTAAGGGTTTTAACCCTCGATAAACTCATCTTT. This gives the protein CALGESPRVRVLTLDKLIF.

The V call is TRDV1, the J call TRDJ1; 9 nucleotides agree with TRDD2. The CDR3 runs to 22 residues. After removal of 5 bases from V and 2 bases from J, the junction contained 27 bases not matched to a gene. The germline gives CDR1 TSWWSYY, CDR2 QGS. The chain's CDR3 is CALGIKAFLRIRGDLITDKLIF. The DNA for the CDR3 is TGTGCTCTTGGGATCAAGGCCTTCCTACGAATCCGGGGGGATCTAATTACCGATAAACTCATCTTT.

V usage is TRDV3 and J usage is TRDJ1; 11 positions agree with TRDD3. CDR1 is TVYSNPD and CDR2 is GDNSRS in the germline V gene (reference sequence). The CDR3 is 17 amino acids. J lost 0 bases, V lost 5 bases, and 14 bases had no gene match. The CDR3 DNA reads as TGTGCCCCTCATTACTGGGGGATAGGTGGGGACACCGATAAACTCATCTTT. As protein: CAPHYWGIGGDTDKLIF.

This clone showed up just a few times. This chain uses TRDV2 with TRDJ3; 9 nucleotides agree with TRDD3. In germline, CDR1 is GEAIGNYY, CDR2 EKD. CDR3 length: 21 amino acids. The V segment lost 4 bases and the J segment 0 bases; nucleotides outside the gene matches: 15. CDR3 sequence reads: CACETSLGDAGLSWDTRQMFF. CDR3 in DNA: TGTGCCTGTGAGACCTCACTGGGGGACGCCGGCCTCTCCTGGGACACCCGACAGATGTTTTTC.

The genes are TRDV1 and TRDJ1; 12 bases fit TRDD3. Germline assignment: CDR1 TSWWSYY and CDR2 QGS. CDR3 length: 18 amino acids. V trimming: 4 bases; J trimming: 0 bases; junction bases outside the gene matches: 9. The CDR3 here is CALGGSWGIRKYTDKLIF. Written as DNA, the CDR3 is TGTGCTCTTGGGGGATCCTGGGGGATACGTAAGTACACCGATAAACTCATCTTT.

This clone showed up just a few times. This same CDR3 is encoded by further DNA sequences in the sample. This sequence joins TRDV1 and TRDJ1, with unresolved D. The germline V gene encodes CDR1 TSWWSYY and CDR2 QGS. The CDR3 contains 19 residues. V was pared by 2 bases and J by 7 bases, with 29 bases between. The DNA of the CDR3 is TGTGCTCTTGGGGAATTTCTCCGGGGCGGCCGTCGAGTGACTACTAAACTCATCTTT. Translating gives CALGEFLRGGRRVTTKLIF.

The genes are TRDV1 and TRDJ1; TRDD3 matches 9 bases. The trim removed 2 bases at V and 3 bases at J, leaving 16 bases unmatched. The CDR3 is 19 residues long. Germline CDR1 and CDR2: TSWWSYY and QGS. CDR3 protein: CALGEFRIDLGDLSDKLIF. The DNA of the CDR3 is TGTGCTCTTGGGGAATTTCGCATAGACCTGGGGGATCTCTCCGATAAACTCATCTTT.

The chain carries TRDV1 and TRDJ1, with 10 bases matching TRDD3. Trimming at V came to 4 bases and at J to 3 bases, leaving 17 bases not matched to a gene. Germline lookup yields CDR1 TSWWSYY and CDR2 QGS. The CDR3 totals 19 residues. CDR3 loop: CALGGYLKVLGDCADKLIF. CDR3 bases: TGTGCTCTTGGGGGATACCTCAAAGTACTGGGGGATTGTGCCGATAAACTCATCTTT.

Note on this clone: An end of the junction differs from the germline gene, which may be a read error. The chain couples TRDV1 to TRDJ1; 11 positions match TRDD3. The CDR3 runs 25 residues. Per germline, CDR1 TSWWSYY and CDR2 QGS. Written as DNA, the CDR3 is TGTGCTCTTGGGGAACTACTCCTACTTCGACCCCCACTGGGGGATAATGGGGTTCGTGCCGATAAACTCACCTTT. It codes for CALGELLLLRPPLGDNGVRADKLTF.